This passage covers 30 T cell receptor beta chains from one sample sequenced in a study of shared clonotypes between healthy human individuals. Cells designated naive CD8 were CD45RO-negative and were positively selected for CCR7, with terminally differentiated effector memory CD45RA+ cells excluded. Clones were sequenced by immunoSEQ multiplex PCR, and TCRdb holds only the in-frame ones, with some missing. The data contain around 640,000 clones, 96% of them singletons. The sequenced sample was naive CD8+ T cells sorted from blood. The source is a woman in her twenties or thirties in good health.

CDR3 residues: CASSSQGALGNQPQHF. In nucleotides, the CDR3 is TGTGCCAGCAGCTCACAGGGGGCGCTAGGAAATCAGCCCCAGCATTTT. V usage is TRBV5-4 and J usage is TRBJ1-5; the match to TRBD1 covers 9 bases. The CDR3 contains 16 residues. V dropped 3 bases and J dropped 4; count of bases not matched to a gene: 8. In germline, CDR1 is SGHNT, CDR2 YYREEE (reference sequence).

V and J are TRBV5-1 and TRBJ2-1; 7 bases agree with TRBD2. CDR3 length: 17 amino acids. CDR1 and CDR2 (germline): SGHRS, YFSETQ. V shed 1 base, J shed 4 bases, and the junction held 11 bases outside the gene matches. CDR3 bases: TGCGCCAGCAGCTTGCTTGGCGGGAGCTTCCAATACAATGAGCAGTTCTTC. It specifies CASSLLGGSFQYNEQFF. Looking up the rest from reference TRBV5-1 and TRBJ2-1 gives the full variable domain: KAGVTQTPRYLIKTRGQQVTLSCSPISGHRSVSWYQQTPGQGLQFLFEYFSETQRNKGNFPGRFSGRQFSNSRSEMNVSTLELGDSALYLCASSLLGGSFQYNEQFFGPGTRLTVL.

The genes are TRBV15 and TRBJ1-4; D might be TRBD1 (5 bases). The V and J ends lost 5 bases and 6 bases respectively, with 13 bases between them. CDR1 and CDR2 from the germline V gene are LNHNV and YYDKDF (reference sequence). The CDR3 contains 14 residues. As DNA, the CDR3 is TGTGCCACCAGCCCCGGGGCTCTAGATGAAAAACTGTTTTTT. Protein: CATSPGALDEKLFF.

The rearrangement uses TRBV27 and TRBJ2-1; no firm D call. The V end lost 3 bases, the J end lost 0 bases, and 9 bases lay between the germline ends. The CDR3 loop spans 15 amino acids. Germline loops: CDR1 MNHEY, CDR2 SMNVEV (reference sequence). CDR3 in DNA: TGTGCCAGCAGTTTTGGAGCGAGCTCCTACAATGAGCAGTTCTTC. Its protein product is CASSFGASSYNEQFF.

V usage is TRBV28 and J usage is TRBJ2-7, with D uncertain. V was shortened by 3 bases and J by 7 bases, with 16 bases between the two germline ends. The CDR3 spans 14 residues. The germline CDR1 and CDR2 sequences are MDHEN and SYDVKM. The CDR3 nucleotides are TGTGCCAGCAGTTTTTTGCGTATCCAACGGGAGCAGTACTTC. Its translation is CASSFLRIQREQYF.

Notes on this clone: At the DNA level, this CDR3 is encoded by other sequences in the same sample as well. CDR3 residues: CASSIVGREDNEQFF. The DNA for the CDR3 is TGTGCCAGTAGTATAGTTGGGCGGGAGGACAATGAGCAGTTCTTC. The chain combines TRBV19 with TRBJ2-1; 8 bases are shared with TRBD2. Germline CDR1 is LNHDA and CDR2 is SQIVND (reference sequence). The CDR3 has 15 residues. V shed 1 base, J shed 5 bases, and the junction held 4 bases outside the gene matches.

The V gene is TRBV30, the J gene TRBJ2-5; no definite D call. The J call may be faulty, since TRBJ2-7 better matches the DNA end. The CDR3 spans 13 residues. The germline V gene encodes CDR1 GTSNPN and CDR2 SVGIG (reference sequence). CDR3: CAWSPDVPYEQYF. CDR3 sequence (DNA): TGTGCCTGGAGTCCGGACGTTCCCTACGAGCAGTACTTC.

The gene calls are TRBV5-1 and TRBJ2-7; 7 bases align to TRBD1. The CDR3 spans 15 residues. Germline V gives CDR1 SGHRS, CDR2 YFSETQ. The V and J ends lost 0 bases and 2 bases, in that order; junction bases with no gene match: 5. CDR3 amino acids: CASSLVGGSTYEQYF. The CDR3 bases are TGCGCCAGCAGCTTGGTAGGGGGCTCCACCTACGAGCAGTACTTC.

The genes are TRBV6-5 and TRBJ1-2; D remains ambiguous. V lost 2 bases, J lost 1 base, and 5 bases lay in between. The CDR3 consists of 13 residues. Germline V gene data show CDR1 as MNHEY and CDR2 as SVGAGI. The CDR3, as DNA: TGTGCCAGCAGTTACGGGGTTAACTATGGCTACACCTTC. It specifies CASSYGVNYGYTF.

The genes are TRBV28 and TRBJ2-3; TRBD1 agrees at 10 bases. V gave up 4 bases and J gave up 3 bases; unmatched junction bases: 10. The CDR3 is 17 residues long. Germline CDR1 and CDR2: MDHEN and SYDVKM. CDR3 in DNA: TGTGCCAGCAGTTCCCTCAAGACAGGGGGCTCGACAGATACGCAGTATTTT. Translating it yields CASSSLKTGGSTDTQYF.

V and J are TRBV27 and TRBJ2-1; a weak D match, TRBD1 (7 bases). CDR1 and CDR2 (germline): MNHEY, SMNVEV (reference sequence). The CDR3 length is 14 residues. Trimming left V 2 bases short and J 7 bases short, with 12 bases between. Here the CDR3 reads CASSLVAGGNEQFF. DNA for the CDR3: TGTGCCAGCAGTTTAGTAGCAGGGGGGAATGAGCAGTTCTTC.

The chain recombines TRBV25-1 with TRBJ2-5, with D perhaps matching TRBD1 (6 bases). This CDR3 comprises 14 residues. Germline CDR1 reads MGHDK; CDR2 reads SYGVNS. Trimming removed 1 base from V and 5 bases from J, with 11 bases in between. The CDR3 sequence is CASSESGELETQYF. CDR3 DNA sequence: TGTGCCAGCAGTGAATCAGGGGAATTGGAGACCCAGTACTTC. The full variable domain, rest sourced from reference TRBV25-1 and TRBJ2-5, is EADIYQTPRYLVIGTGKKITLECSQTMGHDKMYWYQQDPGMELHLIHYSYGVNSTEKGDLSSESTVSRIRTEHFPLTLESARPSHTSQYLCASSESGELETQYFGPGTRLLVL.

This chain joins TRBV20-1 and TRBJ1-1; the D gene is possibly TRBD1 (6 bases). The germline CDR1 and CDR2 sequences are DFQATT and SNEGSKA (reference sequence). The CDR3 consists of 11 residues. V gave up 8 bases and J gave up 0 bases, with 7 bases separating them. The CDR3 bases are TGCAGTCAGGGGATGAACACTGAAGCTTTCTTT. Its protein is CSQGMNTEAFF.

The chain is built from TRBV18 and TRBJ2-7; 12 bases align to TRBD2. CDR1 is KGHSH and CDR2 is LQKENI in the germline V gene. This CDR3 contains 15 residues. After removal of 6 bases from V and 3 bases from J, the junction contained 6 bases not matched to a gene. CDR3 in amino acids: CASSERTSGIYEQYF. CDR3 sequence (DNA): TGTGCCAGCTCGGAAAGGACTAGCGGGATCTACGAGCAGTACTTC. Filled out from reference TRBV18 and TRBJ2-7, the complete variable domain reads NAGVMQNPRHLVRRRGQEARLRCSPMKGHSHVYWYRQLPEEGLKFMVYLQKENIIDESGMPKERFSAEFPKEGPSILRIQQVVRGDSAAYFCASSERTSGIYEQYFGPGTRLTVT.

A word on this clone: Other DNA sequences of this sample code for an identical CDR3. The chain combines TRBV27 with TRBJ2-1; D is possibly TRBD1 (6 bases). The germline CDR1 and CDR2 sequences are MNHEY and SMNVEV (reference sequence). This CDR3 region has 12 residues. V was shortened by 6 bases and J by 6 bases, with 9 bases between the two germline ends. This CDR3 reads CASRTGGNEQFF. The DNA of the CDR3 is TGTGCCAGCAGGACAGGCGGCAATGAGCAGTTCTTC.

This clone appeared a single time. This specimen includes other DNA sequences encoding the same CDR3. The rearrangement joins TRBV28 to TRBJ1-5; D remains ambiguous. V gave up 6 bases and J gave up 3 bases, with 3 bases separating them. CDR1 MDHEN and CDR2 SYDVKM come from the germline V gene. This CDR3 region has 11 residues. DNA for the CDR3: TGTGCCAGCAGCCTCAATCAGCCCCAGCATTTT. This sequence encodes CASSLNQPQHF.

The chain recombines TRBV27 with TRBJ2-3; D unclear. V lost 6 bases and J 4 bases, leaving 11 bases between the germline ends. The V gene's germline CDR1 is MNHEY and CDR2 SMNVEV (reference sequence). This CDR3 is built from 13 residues. CDR3 residues: CASSVLRADTQYF. CDR3 coding DNA: TGTGCCAGCAGCGTCCTTCGGGCAGATACGCAGTATTTT.

The chain links TRBV27 to TRBJ2-5, with 14 positions matching TRBD2. The J segment lost 5 bases and the V segment lost 5 bases, leaving 7 bases of the junction unmatched. The CDR3 spans 16 residues. Germline V CDR1 and CDR2: MNHEY, SMNVEV (reference sequence). The CDR3 loop is CASSQGTSGSFETQYF. In DNA form, the CDR3 reads TGTGCCAGCAGTCAAGGGACTAGCGGGAGCTTCGAGACCCAGTACTTC.

A remark on this clone: Since no conserved phenylalanine or tryptophan closes the CDR3, a read error is the likely cause. The DNA is left out, because the CDR3 cannot be placed on it with certainty; the CDR3 is given as TCRdb lists it. At the DNA level, this CDR3 is encoded by other sequences in the same sample as well. V is TRBV15 and J is TRBJ2-7. Germline V CDR1 and CDR2: LNHNV, YYDKDF (reference sequence). 12 amino acids form the CDR3, both terminal residues included. The CDR3 loop reads CATSRDLGEGAS.

J is TRBJ2-7 and V is TRBV7-6, with TRBD2 matching over 7 bases. Germline V gene sequence: CDR1 SGHVS, CDR2 FNYEAQ. The CDR3 loop spans 14 amino acids. Trimming took 0 bases from V and 6 from J; bases not matched to a gene: 5. CDR3 loop: CASSLAGGPGEQYF. The CDR3 coding sequence is TGTGCCAGCAGCTTAGCGGGAGGGCCTGGCGAGCAGTACTTC. The whole variable domain, remainder taken from reference TRBV7-6 and TRBJ2-7, is GAGVSQSPRYKVTKRGQDVALRCDPISGHVSLYWYRQALGQGPEFLTYFNYEAQQDKSGLPNDRFSAERPEGSISTLTIQRTEQRDSAMYRCASSLAGGPGEQYFGPGTRLTVT.

Worth noting for this clone: Other nucleotide sequences from this sample produce the same CDR3. The chain combines TRBV27 with TRBJ1-2; no firm D call. With 3 bases removed from V and 2 bases from J, the gap between germline ends came to 7 bases. Germline-derived CDR1 and CDR2 are MNHEY and SMNVEV (reference sequence). There are 13 residues in the CDR3. In DNA, the CDR3 is TGTGCCAGCAGTTTCTCACCAAACTATGGCTACACCTTC. This translates into CASSFSPNYGYTF.

The chain is built from TRBV30 and TRBJ2-7; 9 bases fit TRBD1. Germline CDR1 and CDR2: GTSNPN and SVGIG (reference sequence). The CDR3 spans 14 residues. J was trimmed by 4 bases and V by 5 bases; bases with no gene match: 9. CDR3 sequence (DNA): TGTGCCTGGGGATTTGGGACAGGGATATACGAGCAGTACTTC. The encoded protein is CAWGFGTGIYEQYF.

The chain recombines TRBV4-1 with TRBJ2-7; 10 bases are shared with TRBD1. Germline CDR1 reads MGHRA; CDR2 reads YSYEKL. Unmatched junction bases numbered 10, after V lost 5 bases and J lost 12 bases. The CDR3 loop spans 13 amino acids. The CDR3 DNA follows: TGCGCCAGCAGCTATACCGGGACAGGGGAGACGTACTTC. Encoded protein: CASSYTGTGETYF.

The chain combines TRBV6-1 with TRBJ2-3, with 14 bases aligning to TRBD2. The J segment lost 7 bases and the V segment lost 3 bases, leaving 6 bases of the junction unmatched. The CDR3 length is 16 residues. Germline V gene data show CDR1 as MNHNS and CDR2 as SASEGT. The CDR3 DNA reads TGTGCCAGCAGTGAGACCGGGACTAGCGGGGGTTATACGCAGTATTTT. It encodes CASSETGTSGGYTQYF.

The rearrangement joins TRBV28 to TRBJ2-2, with D uncertain. V was pared by 5 bases and J by 7 bases, with 2 bases between. From germline, CDR1 is MDHEN and CDR2 SYDVKM. The CDR3 runs to 10 residues. This CDR3 is CASSGGELFF. The CDR3 DNA reads as TGTGCCAGCAGTGGCGGGGAGCTGTTTTTT. The full variable domain, with the rest looked up from reference TRBV28 and TRBJ2-2, is DVKVTQSSRYLVKRTGEKVFLECVQDMDHENMFWYRQDPGLGLRLIYFSYDVKMKEKGDIPEGYSVSREKKERFSLILESASTNQTSMYLCASSGGELFFGEGSRLTVL.

The chain couples TRBV9 to TRBJ1-3, with 7 bases lining up with TRBD1. Germline V gene data show CDR1 as SGDLS and CDR2 as YYNGEE. This CDR3 spans 15 amino acids. The V gene end was trimmed by 0 bases and the J gene end by 3 bases; junction bases not matched to a gene: 3. The CDR3 here is CASSVARTGGNTIYF. DNA of the CDR3: TGTGCCAGCAGCGTAGCCCGGACAGGTGGAAACACCATATATTTT.

This chain connects TRBV5-6 to TRBJ2-7, with unresolved D. The V gene lost 0 bases and the J gene lost 0 bases, with 13 bases spanning the gap. The germline gives CDR1 SGHDT, CDR2 YYEEEE. The CDR3 extends over 16 amino acids. CDR3: CASSLANQVSSYEQYF. The CDR3 nucleotides are TGTGCCAGCAGCTTGGCCAACCAGGTTAGCTCCTACGAGCAGTACTTC.

This chain uses TRBV12-5 with TRBJ2-4; D unclear. The germline V and J ends were trimmed by 3 bases and 9 bases, with 15 bases remaining between them. Germline loops: CDR1 LGHNT, CDR2 FRNRAP. The CDR3 extends over 14 amino acids. The CDR3 sequence: CASGLLITGAIQYF. The CDR3 DNA follows: TGTGCTAGTGGTTTACTGATAACCGGAGCCATTCAGTACTTC. Full variable domain (outside the CDR3, taken from reference TRBV12-5 and TRBJ2-4): DARVTQTPRHKVTEMGQEVTMRCQPILGHNTVFWYRQTMMQGLELLAYFRNRAPLDDSGMPKDRFSAEMPDATLATLKIQPSEPRDSAVYFCASGLLITGAIQYFGAGTRLSVL.

This chain joins TRBV27 and TRBJ2-3, with D tentatively TRBD1 (6 bases). The CDR3 runs 15 residues. The germline CDR1 and CDR2 sequences are MNHEY and SMNVEV (reference sequence). Trimming left V 6 bases short and J 0 bases short, with 13 bases between. This CDR3 is CASSAGTLSTDTQYF. CDR3 sequence (DNA): TGTGCCAGCAGCGCCGGGACACTTAGCACAGATACGCAGTATTTT.

This clone was seen a single time. V usage is TRBV4-2 and J usage is TRBJ2-2; D gene uncertain. Trimming stripped 0 bases from V and 5 bases from J, with 10 bases between. Germline V gives CDR1 LGHNA, CDR2 YNFKEQ. This CDR3 has 15 amino acids. CDR3 in amino acids: CASSQEQWDTGELFF. The CDR3 DNA is TGTGCCAGCAGCCAAGAACAGTGGGATACCGGGGAGCTGTTTTTT.